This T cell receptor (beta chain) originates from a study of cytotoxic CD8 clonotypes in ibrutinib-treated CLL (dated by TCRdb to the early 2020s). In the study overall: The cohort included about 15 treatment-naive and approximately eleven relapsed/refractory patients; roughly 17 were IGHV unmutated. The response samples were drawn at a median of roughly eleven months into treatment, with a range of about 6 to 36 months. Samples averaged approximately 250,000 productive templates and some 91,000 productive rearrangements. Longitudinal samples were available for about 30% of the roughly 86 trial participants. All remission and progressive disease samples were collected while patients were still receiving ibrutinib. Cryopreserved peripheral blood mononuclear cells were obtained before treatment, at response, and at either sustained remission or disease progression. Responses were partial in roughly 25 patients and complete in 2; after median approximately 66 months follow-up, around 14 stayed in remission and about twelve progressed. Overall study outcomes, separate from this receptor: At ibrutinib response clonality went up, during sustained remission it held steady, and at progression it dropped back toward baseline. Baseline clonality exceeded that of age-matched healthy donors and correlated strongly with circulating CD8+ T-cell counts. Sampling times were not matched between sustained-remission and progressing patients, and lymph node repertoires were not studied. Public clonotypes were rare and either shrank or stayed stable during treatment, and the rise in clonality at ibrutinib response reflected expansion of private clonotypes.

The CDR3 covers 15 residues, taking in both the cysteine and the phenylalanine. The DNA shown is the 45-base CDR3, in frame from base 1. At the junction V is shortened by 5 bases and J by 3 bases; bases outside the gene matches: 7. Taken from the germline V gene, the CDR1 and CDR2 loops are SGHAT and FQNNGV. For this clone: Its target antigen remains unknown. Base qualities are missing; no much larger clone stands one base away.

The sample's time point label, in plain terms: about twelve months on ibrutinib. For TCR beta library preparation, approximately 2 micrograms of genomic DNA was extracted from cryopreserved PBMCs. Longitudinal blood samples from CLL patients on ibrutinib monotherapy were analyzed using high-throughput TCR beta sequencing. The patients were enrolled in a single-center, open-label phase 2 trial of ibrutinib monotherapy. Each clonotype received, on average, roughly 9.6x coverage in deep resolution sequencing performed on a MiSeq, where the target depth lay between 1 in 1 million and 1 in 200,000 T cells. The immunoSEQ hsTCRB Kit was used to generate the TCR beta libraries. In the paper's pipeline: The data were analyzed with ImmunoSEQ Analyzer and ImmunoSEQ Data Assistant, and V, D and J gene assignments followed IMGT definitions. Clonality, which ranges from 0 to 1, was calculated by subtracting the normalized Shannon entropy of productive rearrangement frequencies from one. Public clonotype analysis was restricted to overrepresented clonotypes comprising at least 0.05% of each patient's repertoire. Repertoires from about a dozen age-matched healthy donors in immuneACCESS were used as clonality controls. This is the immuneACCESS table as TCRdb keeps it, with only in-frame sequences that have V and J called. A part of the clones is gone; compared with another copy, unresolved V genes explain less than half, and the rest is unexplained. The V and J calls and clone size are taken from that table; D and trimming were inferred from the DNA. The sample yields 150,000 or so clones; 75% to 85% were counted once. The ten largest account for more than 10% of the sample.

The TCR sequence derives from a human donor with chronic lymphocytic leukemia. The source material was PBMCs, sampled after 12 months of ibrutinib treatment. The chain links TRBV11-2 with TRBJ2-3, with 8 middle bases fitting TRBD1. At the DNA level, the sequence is TGTGCCAGCAGCACCCCGGACAGGGCAACAGATACGCAGTATTTT. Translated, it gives CASSTPDRATDTQYF.